This entry concerns a single T cell receptor (beta chain). The sample originates from a study of blood T cell repertoires in COVID-19. From germline, CDR1 is SGHAT and CDR2 FQNNGV. V shed 6 bases and J shed 1 base, with 16 bases lying between them. This CDR3 has 15 amino acids. This table comes from immunoSEQ multiplex PCR, and its TCRdb copy is limited to in-frame clones, with some not included. The repertoire holds tens of thousands of clones, with roughly 90% as singletons. The chain carries TRBV11-2 and TRBJ2-7; D perhaps matches TRBD2 (7 bases). The TCR originated in a human donor in a cohort sampled during active COVID-19. Sequenced material: peripheral blood. CDR3 protein: CASRRWGGKSYEQYF. CDR3 bases: TGTGCCAGCAGGAGGTGGGGGGGCAAATCCTACGAGCAGTACTTC. Together with reference TRBV11-2 and TRBJ2-7, the CDR3 gives the full variable domain: EAGVAQSPRYKIIEKRQSVAFWCNPISGHATLYWYQQILGQGPKLLIQFQNNGVVDDSQLPKDRFSAERLKGVDSTLKIQPAKLEDSAVYLCASRRWGGKSYEQYFGPGTRLTVT.